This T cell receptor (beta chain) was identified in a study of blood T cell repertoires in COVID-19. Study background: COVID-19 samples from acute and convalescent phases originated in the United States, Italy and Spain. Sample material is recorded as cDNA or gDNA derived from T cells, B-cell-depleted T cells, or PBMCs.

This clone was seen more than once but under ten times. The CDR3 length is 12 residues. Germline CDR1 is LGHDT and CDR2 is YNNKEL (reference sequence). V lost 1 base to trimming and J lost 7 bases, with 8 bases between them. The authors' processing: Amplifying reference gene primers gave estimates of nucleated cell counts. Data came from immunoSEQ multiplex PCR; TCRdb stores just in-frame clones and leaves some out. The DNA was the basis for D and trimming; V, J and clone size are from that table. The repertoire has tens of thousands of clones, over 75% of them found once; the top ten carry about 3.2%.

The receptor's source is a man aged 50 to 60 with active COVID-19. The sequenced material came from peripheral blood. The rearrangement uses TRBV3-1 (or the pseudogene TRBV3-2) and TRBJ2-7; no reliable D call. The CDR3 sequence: CASSQGVGEQYF. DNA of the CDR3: TGTGCCAGCAGCCAAGGCGTCGGGGAGCAGTACTTC.